The 3 T cell receptor beta chains listed next were all sequenced from one sample in a study of T cell responses to AZD1222 COVID-19 vaccine. Profiling relied on immunoSEQ multiplex PCR, and the TCRdb table lists in-frame clones only, not all of them. The sample holds roughly 120,000 clones, roughly nine tenths seen once. Source: peripheral blood, taken on day 0 of AZD1222 vaccination. These receptors all stem from an adult in good health.

The J gene is TRBJ1-6, the V gene TRBV4-3; the D gene is possibly TRBD1 (5 bases). In germline, CDR1 is LGHNA, CDR2 YSLEER. V shed 0 bases and J shed 5 bases, with 23 bases lying between them. The CDR3 sequence is 20 residues long. This CDR3 reads CASSQEMGPIGDHDNSPLHF. CDR3 DNA sequence: TGCGCCAGCAGCCAAGAAATGGGACCGATTGGGGATCATGATAATTCACCCCTCCACTTT.

This chain joins TRBV5-4 and TRBJ1-2, with a tentative D call TRBD1 (5 bases). Trimming took 7 bases from V and 5 from J, leaving 24 bases between them. This CDR3 contains 16 residues. CDR1 and CDR2 from the germline V gene are SGHNT and YYREEE (reference sequence). The CDR3 spells CASRAPGGILAYGYTF. In nucleotides, the CDR3 is TGTGCCAGCCGAGCCCCCGGGGGAATTCTCGCATATGGCTACACCTTC.

The chain employs TRBV6-5 and TRBJ2-7, with 7 bases that match TRBD1. The V and J ends lost 4 bases and 5 bases, in that order; junction bases with no gene match: 8. The CDR3 runs 14 residues. CDR1 MNHEY and CDR2 SVGAGI come from the germline V gene. The CDR3 DNA follows: TGTGCCAGCAGTTCCGGGACAGCTGGCCACGAGCAGTACTTC. Protein sequence: CASSSGTAGHEQYF.